The 31 T cell receptor beta chains below all came from one sample that was sequenced in a study of OX40 agonist ivuxolimab in advanced cancers. Method: immunoSEQ multiplex PCR; TCRdb's copy keeps in-frame clones and lacks some. The sample includes tens of thousands of clones, around 83% of them seen just once. The specimen was CD4+ or CD8+ T cells sorted from blood, collected in a trial of the OX40 agonist ivuxolimab. Receptor source: an adult with an advanced solid tumor such as melanoma, head and neck, liver or kidney cancer.

This rearrangement joins TRBV9 to TRBJ2-7; 8 nucleotides match TRBD1. Germline CDR1 SGDLS, CDR2 YYNGEE. The CDR3 consists of 16 residues. V gave up 0 bases and J gave up 3 bases; unmatched junction bases: 8. Written as DNA, the CDR3 is TGTGCCAGCAGCGTAGCTCTGGGGACAGGCCTCTACGAGCAGTACTTC. This encodes CASSVALGTGLYEQYF. Full variable domain (remainder filled in from reference TRBV9 and TRBJ2-7): DSGVTQTPKHLITATGQRVTLRCSPRSGDLSVYWYQQSLDQGLQFLIQYYNGEERAKGNILERFSAQQFPDLHSELNLSSLELGDSALYFCASSVALGTGLYEQYFGPGTRLTVT.

The rearrangement joins TRBV5-1 to TRBJ2-5; TRBD2 matches at 7 bases. V was pared by 4 bases and J by 5 bases, with 5 bases of the junction left unmatched. CDR3 length: 13 amino acids. Looked up from germline, CDR1 is SGHRS and CDR2 is YFSETQ. The CDR3 sequence: CASSVGGPETQYF. The DNA of the CDR3 is TGCGCCAGCAGCGTGGGAGGGCCGGAGACCCAGTACTTC.

This chain joins TRBV5-1 and TRBJ1-3, with D possibly matching TRBD1 (5 bases). V lost 1 base to trimming and J lost 4 bases, with 9 bases between them. Germline CDR1 SGHRS, CDR2 YFSETQ. The CDR3 runs 14 residues. The CDR3 loop reads CASSLTGRGNTIYF. CDR3 in DNA: TGCGCCAGCAGCTTGACAGGCCGAGGAAACACCATATATTTT.

The sample holds one count of this clone. This sequence joins TRBV29-1 and TRBJ2-7; weak D call: TRBD1 (5 bases). This CDR3 has 11 amino acids. CDR1 is SQVTM, CDR2 ANQGSEA, per germline. Trimming removed 6 bases at V and 6 bases at J, with 12 bases between. The CDR3 spells CSVGASGEQYF. CDR3 sequence (DNA): TGCAGCGTAGGGGCCTCCGGCGAGCAGTACTTC.

The chain is built from TRBV6-5 and TRBJ2-3; 7 nucleotides align to TRBD1. This CDR3 has 14 residues. Germline lookup yields CDR1 MNHEY and CDR2 SVGAGI. V dropped 0 bases and J dropped 10; count of bases not matched to a gene: 7. CDR3 bases: TGTGCCAGCAGTTACTCGAAGGGGGCCAGGGCGCAGTATTTT. This encodes CASSYSKGARAQYF.

The rearrangement uses TRBV5-1 and TRBJ2-7, with a tentative D call TRBD1 (5 bases). The CDR3 consists of 14 residues. Germline CDR1 is SGHRS and CDR2 is YFSETQ. Trimming stripped 3 bases from V and 2 bases from J, with 12 bases between. The CDR3 DNA reads TGCGCCAGCAGCTCTGGACACCAAACCTACGAGCAGTACTTC. This translates into CASSSGHQTYEQYF.

In DNA form, the CDR3 reads TGTGCCAGCAGCGTAATGAATAGCGGTAGCACAGATACGCAGTATTTT. Its translation: CASSVMNSGSTDTQYF. The gene calls are TRBV9 and TRBJ2-3, with D possibly being TRBD2 (6 bases). V was trimmed by 1 base and J by 0 bases, leaving 12 bases between them. The CDR3 loop spans 16 amino acids. Per germline, CDR1 SGDLS and CDR2 YYNGEE.

The rearrangement uses TRBV5-1 and TRBJ2-3; 9 nucleotides agree with TRBD2. Germline CDR1 and CDR2: SGHRS and YFSETQ. The CDR3 covers 17 residues. The V segment lost 4 bases and the J segment 0 bases; nucleotides outside the gene matches: 9. In DNA form, the CDR3 reads TGCGCCAGCAGCACCGGGACTAGCCCCCTGAGCACAGATACGCAGTATTTT. This codes for CASSTGTSPLSTDTQYF.

The rearrangement uses TRBV6-5 and TRBJ1-5; 7 positions agree with TRBD1. This CDR3 is built from 15 residues. CDR1 is MNHEY, CDR2 SVGAGI, per germline. J was trimmed by 4 bases and V by 6 bases; bases with no gene match: 9. DNA for the CDR3: TGTGCCAGCAGCATACACAGGGGAGGGAATCAGCCCCAGCATTTT. This codes for CASSIHRGGNQPQHF.

The chain combines TRBV25-1 with TRBJ2-3; D is unclear. CDR1 and CDR2 from the germline V gene are MGHDK and SYGVNS. Trimming left V 0 bases short and J 4 bases short, with 8 bases between. The length of the CDR3 is 14 residues. Here the CDR3 reads CASSEYGSSDTQYF. The CDR3 nucleotides read TGTGCCAGCAGTGAATACGGCAGTTCAGATACGCAGTATTTT.

This CDR3 reads CAISTGRETQYF. The CDR3 DNA reads TGTGCCATCTCGACAGGGCGGGAGACCCAGTACTTC. The chain joins TRBV7-9 to TRBJ2-5; TRBD1 aligns across 7 bases. The trim removed 10 bases at V and 5 bases at J, leaving 7 bases unmatched. The CDR3 has 12 residues. Germline V gene lookup returns CDR1 SEHNR and CDR2 FQNEAQ (reference sequence).

The gene calls are TRBV5-1 and TRBJ1-2, with no clear D. Germline V lookup: CDR1 SGHRS, CDR2 YFSETQ. The CDR3 consists of 16 residues. Deletions cut 3 bases from V and 1 base from J, with 16 bases between. The CDR3 DNA sequence: TGCGCCAGCAGCTCCACACTGGGAGGGATTAACTATGGCTACACCTTC. Protein product: CASSSTLGGINYGYTF.

J is TRBJ1-1 and V is TRBV5-5, with TRBD1 as a possible D gene (5 bases). This CDR3 has 15 amino acids. The germline V gene has CDR1 SGHKS and CDR2 YYEKEE (reference sequence). With 2 bases removed from V and 1 base from J, the gap between germline ends came to 12 bases. This chain's CDR3 is CASSFRAIPNTEAFF. In DNA form, the CDR3 reads TGTGCCAGCAGCTTCAGGGCGATACCGAACACTGAAGCTTTCTTT.

V and J are TRBV27 and TRBJ2-1; possible D gene TRBD1, 5 bases. Germline CDR1 MNHEY, CDR2 SMNVEV (reference sequence). Trimming took off 2 bases at V and 5 bases at J, with 16 bases between the two ends. CDR3 length equals 16 residues. In nucleotides, the CDR3 is TGTGCCAGCAGTTTAGGGCAGGGAAGACCCAACAATGAGCAGTTCTTC. It encodes CASSLGQGRPNNEQFF.

The gene calls are TRBV30 and TRBJ1-4, with D possibly being TRBD1 (6 bases). CDR1 is GTSNPN, CDR2 SVGIG, per germline (reference sequence). The CDR3 is made up of 14 amino acids. Trimming removed 4 bases at V and 5 bases at J, with 14 bases between. The CDR3 DNA reads TGTGCCTGGAACCCCGGGGGCGGGAATGAAAAACTGTTTTTT. Its protein product is CAWNPGGGNEKLFF.

The rearrangement uses TRBV29-1 and TRBJ2-1; 14 bases agree with TRBD2. This CDR3 spans 14 amino acids. The V gene's germline CDR1 is SQVTM and CDR2 ANQGSEA. V was clipped by 7 bases and J by 8 bases; unmatched bases: 7. DNA for the CDR3: TGCAGCGCTGGACTAGCGGGAGGCGGCGATGAGCAGTTCTTC. Translated, it gives CSAGLAGGGDEQFF.

This CDR3 is CASSATGGGNYGYTF. CDR3 DNA sequence: TGTGCCAGCAGTGCGACAGGGGGCGGAAACTATGGCTACACCTTC. The chain joins TRBV27 to TRBJ1-2; 10 bases are a match to TRBD1. With V trimmed by 5 bases and J by 2 bases, 5 bases remained unmatched. This CDR3 spans 15 amino acids. Germline values: CDR1 MNHEY, CDR2 SMNVEV (reference sequence).

V usage is TRBV7-3 and J usage is TRBJ2-7; TRBD2 matches at 9 bases. In germline, CDR1 is SGHTA, CDR2 FQGTGA. V shed 2 bases, J shed 2 bases, and the junction held 4 bases outside the gene matches. The length of the CDR3 is 15 residues. The DNA for the CDR3 is TGTGCCAGCAGCTTAGGGGCGGGAGGGACCTACGAGCAGTACTTC. Its protein is CASSLGAGGTYEQYF.

This chain links TRBV2 with TRBJ2-2, with 11 bases lining up with TRBD1. The length of the CDR3 is 15 residues. The germline gives CDR1 SNHLY, CDR2 FYNNEI. V gave up 6 bases and J gave up 5 bases; unmatched junction bases: 5. CDR3 protein: CASSRGTGGTGELFF. Here the CDR3 DNA reads TGTGCCAGCAGCCGAGGGACAGGGGGGACCGGGGAGCTGTTTTTT.

V is TRBV5-5 and J is TRBJ1-2, with D unresolved. V lost 0 bases to trimming and J lost 8 bases, with 11 bases between them. Germline assignment: CDR1 SGHKS and CDR2 YYEKEE (reference sequence). This CDR3 spans 13 amino acids. In nucleotides, the CDR3 is TGTGCCAGCAGCTTGGAAAGGGTACGGGGCTACACCTTC. Its translation: CASSLERVRGYTF.

The CDR3, as DNA: TGTGCCTGGAGCTACATCACAGATACGCAGTATTTT. It encodes CAWSYITDTQYF. The rearrangement links TRBV30 to TRBJ2-3; D is unresolved. This CDR3 has 12 residues. Trimming took off 3 bases at V and 2 bases at J, with 6 bases between the two ends. Germline CDR1 GTSNPN, CDR2 SVGIG (reference sequence).

The chain joins TRBV7-8 to TRBJ2-2, with D perhaps being TRBD1 or TRBD2 (5 bases each). With 7 bases removed from V and 2 bases from J, the gap between germline ends came to 11 bases. The CDR3 consists of 14 residues. CDR1 and CDR2 from the germline V gene are SGHVS and FQNEAQ. CDR3 nucleotide sequence: TGTGCCAGCACATGGGGGAGAAACACCGGGGAGCTGTTTTTT. This translates into CASTWGRNTGELFF.

The chain links TRBV7-2 to TRBJ2-5; 8 bases are shared with TRBD2. The V gene end was trimmed by 3 bases and the J gene end by 7 bases; junction bases not matched to a gene: 10. The CDR3 consists of 15 residues. Germline V CDR1 and CDR2: SGHTA, FQGNSA. The CDR3 here is CASSFLAGLGRTQYF. In DNA form, the CDR3 reads TGTGCCAGCAGCTTCCTAGCGGGCCTAGGGAGGACCCAGTACTTC.

V gene TRBV11-2 combines with J gene TRBJ2-2; the match to TRBD1 covers 7 bases. J was trimmed by 6 bases and V by 1 base; bases with no gene match: 8. This CDR3 is built from 16 residues. Germline V CDR1 and CDR2: SGHAT, FQNNGV. DNA of the CDR3: TGTGCCAGCAGCTTAGGGGCCCACGACAGGGCCGGGGAGCTGTTTTTT. Protein product: CASSLGAHDRAGELFF.

The chain joins TRBV5-5 to TRBJ1-4; TRBD1 agrees at 7 bases. Germline assignment: CDR1 SGHKS and CDR2 YYEKEE (reference sequence). Unmatched junction bases numbered 11, after V lost 5 bases and J lost 10 bases. The CDR3 totals 14 residues. The CDR3 DNA is TGTGCCAGCAGTCTTCCGGGACAGAGCAGAAAACTGTTTTTT. Translating gives CASSLPGQSRKLFF.

This clone was seen once. The J gene is TRBJ2-1, the V gene TRBV6-4; 8 bases line up with TRBD2. The germline V gene encodes CDR1 MRHNA and CDR2 SNTAGT. The V and J ends lost 4 bases and 4 bases, in that order; junction bases with no gene match: 3. The CDR3 has 14 amino acids. The CDR3: CASSAAGGYNEQFF. The DNA for the CDR3 is TGTGCCAGCAGTGCTGCGGGAGGATACAATGAGCAGTTCTTC.

The chain combines TRBV10-3 with TRBJ1-1; 9 bases are a match to TRBD1. Losses at the gene ends were 4 bases for V and 1 base for J; bases not matched to a gene: 7. CDR3 length: 16 amino acids. CDR1 and CDR2 (germline): ENHRY, SYGVKD. Here the CDR3 reads CAISGPQGAGNTEAFF. In nucleotides, the CDR3 is TGTGCCATCAGTGGTCCACAGGGGGCCGGGAACACTGAAGCTTTCTTT.

This chain joins TRBV4-2 and TRBJ2-3; weak D call: TRBD2 (5 bases). Per the germline V gene, CDR1 is LGHNA and CDR2 is YNFKEQ. The CDR3 contains 16 residues. The ends were cut back, 4 bases at V and 2 bases at J, with 16 bases in the middle. The CDR3 nucleotides are TGTGCCAGCAGCCCGTCGGGGAGCGGCATCACAGATACGCAGTATTTT. This translates into CASSPSGSGITDTQYF.

The chain is built from TRBV5-6 and TRBJ2-3; 8 nucleotides agree with TRBD2. CDR1 SGHDT and CDR2 YYEEEE come from the germline V gene. The CDR3 is 16 amino acids. The J segment lost 0 bases and the V segment lost 3 bases, leaving 6 bases of the junction unmatched. CDR3 protein: CASSSGTGGSTDTQYF. The CDR3 coding sequence is TGTGCCAGCAGCTCAGGGACGGGAGGGAGCACAGATACGCAGTATTTT.

The chain recombines TRBV28 with TRBJ2-1; D unclear. The CDR3 is made up of 12 amino acids. Germline CDR1 and CDR2: MDHEN and SYDVKM. V lost 4 bases to trimming and J lost 7 bases, with 8 bases between them. CDR3 DNA sequence: TGTGCCAGCAGTTACTACCAGAATGAGCAGTTCTTC. Translation gives CASSYYQNEQFF. Complete variable domain (other parts from reference TRBV28 and TRBJ2-1): DVKVTQSSRYLVKRTGEKVFLECVQDMDHENMFWYRQDPGLGLRLIYFSYDVKMKEKGDIPEGYSVSREKKERFSLILESASTNQTSMYLCASSYYQNEQFFGPGTRLTVL.

This chain connects TRBV7-3 to TRBJ1-1; tentative D call: TRBD1 (5 bases). Germline V lookup: CDR1 SGHTA, CDR2 FQGTGA. This CDR3 comprises 13 residues. Trimming left V 0 bases short and J 4 bases short, with 6 bases between. The CDR3 sequence: CASSLTGATEAFF. For the CDR3, the DNA is TGTGCCAGCAGCTTAACAGGGGCCACTGAAGCTTTCTTT. The variable domain in full, with the rest retrieved from reference TRBV7-3 and TRBJ1-1, is GAGVSQTPSNKVTEKGKYVELRCDPISGHTALYWYRQSLGQGPEFLIYFQGTGAADDSGLPNDRFFAVRPEGSVSTLKIQRTERGDSAVYLCASSLTGATEAFFGQGTRLTVV.